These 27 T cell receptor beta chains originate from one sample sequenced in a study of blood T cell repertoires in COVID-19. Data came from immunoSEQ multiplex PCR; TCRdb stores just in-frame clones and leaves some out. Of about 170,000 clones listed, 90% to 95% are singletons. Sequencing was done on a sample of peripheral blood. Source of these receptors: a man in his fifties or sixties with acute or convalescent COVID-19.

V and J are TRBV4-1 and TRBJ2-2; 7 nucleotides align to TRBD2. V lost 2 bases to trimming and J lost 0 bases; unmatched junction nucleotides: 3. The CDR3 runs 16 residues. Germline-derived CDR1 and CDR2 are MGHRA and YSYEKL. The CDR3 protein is CASSQTLAANTGELFF. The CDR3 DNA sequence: TGCGCCAGCAGCCAAACCCTAGCGGCGAACACCGGGGAGCTGTTTTTT.

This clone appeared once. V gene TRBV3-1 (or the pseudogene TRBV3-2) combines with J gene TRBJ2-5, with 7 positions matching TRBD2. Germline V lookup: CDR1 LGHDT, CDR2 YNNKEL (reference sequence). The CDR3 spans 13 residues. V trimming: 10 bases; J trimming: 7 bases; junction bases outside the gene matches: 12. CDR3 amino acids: CATQAGEVATQYF. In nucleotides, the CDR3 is TGTGCCACCCAGGCGGGAGAGGTCGCGACCCAGTACTTC.

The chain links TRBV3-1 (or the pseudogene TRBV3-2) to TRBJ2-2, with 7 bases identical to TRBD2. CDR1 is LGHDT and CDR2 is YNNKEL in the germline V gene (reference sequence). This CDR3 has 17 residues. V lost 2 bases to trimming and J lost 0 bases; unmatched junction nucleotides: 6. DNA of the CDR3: TGTGCCAGCAGCCAAACTCAAGGGAGGGCGAACACCGGGGAGCTGTTTTTT. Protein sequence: CASSQTQGRANTGELFF.

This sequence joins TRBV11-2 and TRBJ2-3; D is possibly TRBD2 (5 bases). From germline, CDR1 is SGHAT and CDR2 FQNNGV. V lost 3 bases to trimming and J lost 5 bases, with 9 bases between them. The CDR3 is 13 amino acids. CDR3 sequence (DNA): TGTGCCAGCAGCTTTCCCGGGGAAGATACGCAGTATTTT. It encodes CASSFPGEDTQYF.

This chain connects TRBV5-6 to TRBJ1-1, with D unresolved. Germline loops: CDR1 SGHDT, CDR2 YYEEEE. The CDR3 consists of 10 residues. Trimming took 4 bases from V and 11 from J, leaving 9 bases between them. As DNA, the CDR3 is TGTGCCAGCAGCCCCCGAGGGGCTTTCTTT. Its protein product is CASSPRGAFF. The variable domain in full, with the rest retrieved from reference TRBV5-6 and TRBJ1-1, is DAGVTQSPTHLIKTRGQQVTLRCSPKSGHDTVSWYQQALGQGPQFIFQYYEEEERQRGNFPDRFSGHQFPNYSSELNVNALLLGDSALYLCASSPRGAFFGQGTRLTVV.

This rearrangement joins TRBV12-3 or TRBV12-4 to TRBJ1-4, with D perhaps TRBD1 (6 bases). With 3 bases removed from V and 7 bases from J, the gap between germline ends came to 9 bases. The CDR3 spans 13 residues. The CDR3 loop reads CASSFTGLEKLFF. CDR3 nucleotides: TGTGCCAGCAGTTTTACAGGGCTTGAAAAACTGTTTTTT.

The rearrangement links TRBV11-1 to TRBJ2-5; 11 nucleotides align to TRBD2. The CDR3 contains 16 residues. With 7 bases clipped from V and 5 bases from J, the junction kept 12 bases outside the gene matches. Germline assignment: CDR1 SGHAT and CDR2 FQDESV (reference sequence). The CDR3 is CASTEIAGGPRETQYF. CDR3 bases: TGTGCCAGCACCGAAATAGCGGGGGGGCCAAGGGAGACCCAGTACTTC.

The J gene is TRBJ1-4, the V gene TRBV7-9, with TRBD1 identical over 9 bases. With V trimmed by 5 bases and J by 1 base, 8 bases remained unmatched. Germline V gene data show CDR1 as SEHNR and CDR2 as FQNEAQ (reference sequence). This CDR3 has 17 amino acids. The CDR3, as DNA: TGTGCCAGCAGCCCGACGACAGGGGGGGTAACTAATGAAAAACTGTTTTTT. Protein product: CASSPTTGGVTNEKLFF.

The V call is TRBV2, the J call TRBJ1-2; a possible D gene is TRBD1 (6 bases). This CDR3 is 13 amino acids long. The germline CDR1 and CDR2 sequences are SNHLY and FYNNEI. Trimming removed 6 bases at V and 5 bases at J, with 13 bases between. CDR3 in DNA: TGTGCCAGCAGCGCCCGACAGGAGTATGGCTACACCTTC. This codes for CASSARQEYGYTF. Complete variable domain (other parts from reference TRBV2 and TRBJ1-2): EPEVTQTPSHQVTQMGQEVILRCVPISNHLYFYWYRQILGQKVEFLVSFYNNEISEKSEIFDDQFSVERPDGSNFTLKIRSTKLEDSAMYFCASSARQEYGYTFGSGTRLTVV.

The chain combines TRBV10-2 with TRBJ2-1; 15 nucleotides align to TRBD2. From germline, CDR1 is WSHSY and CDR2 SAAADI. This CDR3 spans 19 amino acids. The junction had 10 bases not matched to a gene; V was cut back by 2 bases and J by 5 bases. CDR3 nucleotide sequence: TGCGCCAGCAGTGAGCTTGGACTAGCGGGAGGGCCTCTGGACAATGAGCAGTTCTTC. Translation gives CASSELGLAGGPLDNEQFF.

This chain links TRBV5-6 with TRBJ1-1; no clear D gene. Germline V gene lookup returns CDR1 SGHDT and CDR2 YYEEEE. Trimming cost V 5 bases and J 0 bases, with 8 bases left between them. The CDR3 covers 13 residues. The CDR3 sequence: CASSPSLNTEAFF. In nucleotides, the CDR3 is TGTGCCAGCAGTCCGTCCCTGAACACTGAAGCTTTCTTT.

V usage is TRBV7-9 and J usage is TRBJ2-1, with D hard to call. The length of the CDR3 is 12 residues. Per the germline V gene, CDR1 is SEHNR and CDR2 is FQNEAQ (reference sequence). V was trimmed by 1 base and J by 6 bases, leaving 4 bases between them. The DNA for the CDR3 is TGTGCCAGCAGCTTAGTGAGCAATGAGCAGTTCTTC. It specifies CASSLVSNEQFF.

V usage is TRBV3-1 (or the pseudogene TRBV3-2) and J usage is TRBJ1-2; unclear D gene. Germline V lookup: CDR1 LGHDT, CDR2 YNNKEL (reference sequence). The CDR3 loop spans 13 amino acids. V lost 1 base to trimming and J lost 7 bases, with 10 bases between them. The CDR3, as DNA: TGTGCCAGCAGCCAAGCCAGGACTGGTGGCTACACCTTC. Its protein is CASSQARTGGYTF.

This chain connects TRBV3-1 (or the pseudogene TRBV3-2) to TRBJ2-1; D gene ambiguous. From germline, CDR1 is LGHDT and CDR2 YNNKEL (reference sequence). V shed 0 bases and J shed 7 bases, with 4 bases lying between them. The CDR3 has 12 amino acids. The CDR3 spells CASSQDLNEQFF. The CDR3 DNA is TGTGCCAGCAGCCAAGATTTAAATGAGCAGTTCTTC.

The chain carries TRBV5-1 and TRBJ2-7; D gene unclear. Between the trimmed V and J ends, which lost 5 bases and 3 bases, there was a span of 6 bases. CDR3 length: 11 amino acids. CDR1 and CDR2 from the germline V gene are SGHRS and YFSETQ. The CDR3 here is CASRGGYEQYF. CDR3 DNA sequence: TGCGCCAGCAGAGGCGGCTACGAGCAGTACTTC.

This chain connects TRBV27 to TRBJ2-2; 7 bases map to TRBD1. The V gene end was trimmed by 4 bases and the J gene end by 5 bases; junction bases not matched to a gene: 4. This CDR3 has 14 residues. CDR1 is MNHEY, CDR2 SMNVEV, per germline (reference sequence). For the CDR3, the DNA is TGTGCCAGCAGTTACAGGGGTGGGACCGGGGAGCTGTTTTTT. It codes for CASSYRGGTGELFF.

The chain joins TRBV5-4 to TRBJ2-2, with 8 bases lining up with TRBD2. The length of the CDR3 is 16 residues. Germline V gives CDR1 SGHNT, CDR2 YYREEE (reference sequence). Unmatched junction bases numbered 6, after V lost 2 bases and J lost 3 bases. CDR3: CASSFGGDVDTGELFF. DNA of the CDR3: TGTGCCAGCAGCTTCGGGGGGGACGTCGACACCGGGGAGCTGTTTTTT. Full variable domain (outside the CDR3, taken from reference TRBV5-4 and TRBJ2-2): ETGVTQSPTHLIKTRGQQVTLRCSSQSGHNTVSWYQQALGQGPQFIFQYYREEENGRGNFPPRFSGLQFPNYSSELNVNALELDDSALYLCASSFGGDVDTGELFFGEGSRLTVL.

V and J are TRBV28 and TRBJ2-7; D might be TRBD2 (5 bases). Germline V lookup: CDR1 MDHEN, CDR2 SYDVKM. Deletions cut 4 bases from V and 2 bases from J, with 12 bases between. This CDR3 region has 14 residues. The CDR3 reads CASSSGGPPYEQYF. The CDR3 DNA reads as TGTGCCAGCAGTTCTGGAGGTCCCCCCTACGAGCAGTACTTC.

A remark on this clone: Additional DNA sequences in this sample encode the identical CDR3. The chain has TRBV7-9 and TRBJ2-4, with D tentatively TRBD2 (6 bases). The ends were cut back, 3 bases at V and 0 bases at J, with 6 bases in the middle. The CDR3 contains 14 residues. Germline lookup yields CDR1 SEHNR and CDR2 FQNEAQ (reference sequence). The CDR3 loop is CASSLGLAKNIQYF. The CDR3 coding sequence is TGTGCCAGCAGCTTGGGACTAGCCAAAAACATTCAGTACTTC.

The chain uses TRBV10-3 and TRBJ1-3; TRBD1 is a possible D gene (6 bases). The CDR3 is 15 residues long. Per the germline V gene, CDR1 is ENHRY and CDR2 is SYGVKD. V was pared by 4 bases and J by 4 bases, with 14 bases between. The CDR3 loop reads CAISVSGQIGNTIYF. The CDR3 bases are TGTGCCATCAGTGTTTCAGGACAGATAGGAAACACCATATATTTT.

The CDR3 spells CSVGRLAQNTGELFF. Here the CDR3 DNA reads TGCAGCGTTGGCCGCCTAGCGCAGAACACCGGGGAGCTGTTTTTT. The rearrangement joins TRBV29-1 to TRBJ2-2; the D gene is possibly TRBD2 (6 bases). The germline CDR1 and CDR2 sequences are SQVTM and ANQGSEA. Trimming cost V 4 bases and J 1 base, with 13 bases left between them. This CDR3 contains 15 residues.

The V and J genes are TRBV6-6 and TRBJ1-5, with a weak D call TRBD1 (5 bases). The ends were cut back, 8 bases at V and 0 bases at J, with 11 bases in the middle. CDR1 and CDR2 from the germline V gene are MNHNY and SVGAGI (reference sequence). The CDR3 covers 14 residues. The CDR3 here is CASGRGYSNQPQHF. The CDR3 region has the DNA TGTGCCAGCGGGCGGGGCTATAGCAATCAGCCCCAGCATTTT.

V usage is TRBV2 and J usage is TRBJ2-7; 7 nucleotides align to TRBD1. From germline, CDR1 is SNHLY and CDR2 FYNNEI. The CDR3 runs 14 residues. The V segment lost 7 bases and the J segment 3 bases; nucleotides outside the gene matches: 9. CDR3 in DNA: TGTGCCAGCACCGTAGACCGGGACAGCTACGAGCAGTACGTC. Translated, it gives CASTVDRDSYEQYV.

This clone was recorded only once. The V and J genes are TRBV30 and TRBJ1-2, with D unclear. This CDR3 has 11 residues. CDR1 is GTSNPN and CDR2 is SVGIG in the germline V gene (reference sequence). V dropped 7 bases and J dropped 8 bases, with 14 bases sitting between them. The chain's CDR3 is CASSGNGGYTF. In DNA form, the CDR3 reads TGTGCCTCCTCCGGGAACGGGGGCTACACCTTC.

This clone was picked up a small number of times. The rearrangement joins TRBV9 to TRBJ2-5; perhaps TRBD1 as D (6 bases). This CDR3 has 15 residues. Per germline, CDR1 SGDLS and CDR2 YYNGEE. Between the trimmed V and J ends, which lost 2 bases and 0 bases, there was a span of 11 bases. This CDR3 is CASSVRDRYQETQYF. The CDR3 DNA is TGTGCCAGCAGCGTCAGAGACAGGTACCAAGAGACCCAGTACTTC.

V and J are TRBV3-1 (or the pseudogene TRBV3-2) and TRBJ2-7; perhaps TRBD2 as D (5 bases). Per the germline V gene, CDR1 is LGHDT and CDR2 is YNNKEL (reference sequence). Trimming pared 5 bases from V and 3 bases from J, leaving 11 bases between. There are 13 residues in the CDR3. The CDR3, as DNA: TGTGCCAGCAGCTTTATTCGGGGCTACGAGCAGTACGTC. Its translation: CASSFIRGYEQYV.

CDR3 protein: CASSLGTGVEAFF. CDR3 coding DNA: TGTGCCAGCAGCCTCGGGACAGGGGTTGAAGCTTTCTTT. This sequence joins TRBV3-1 (or the pseudogene TRBV3-2) and TRBJ1-1; 10 nucleotides line up with TRBD1. The CDR3 has 13 amino acids. V shed 4 bases and J 7 bases; nucleotides not matched to a gene: 3. Per the germline V gene, CDR1 is LGHDT and CDR2 is YNNKEL (reference sequence).